The source of this T cell receptor beta chain is a study of shared clonotypes between healthy human individuals. Germline CDR1 MNHNS, CDR2 SASEGT. The CDR3 totals 15 residues. Unsorted PBMC DNA was sequenced on ten immunoSEQ deep assay plates. Clones were sequenced by immunoSEQ multiplex PCR, and TCRdb holds only the in-frame ones, with some missing. Among a few hundred thousand clones, around three quarters were seen once, and the ten largest hold around 12%. Remarks on this clone: Antigen: not known.

General observations from the study: Sampling involved blood alone; tissue repertoires likely differ.

The sample was PBMCs. This sequence joins TRBV6-1 and TRBJ2-5, with D perhaps assigned TRBD1 or TRBD2 (5 bases each). The J call may be incorrect, as the DNA end agrees better with TRBJ2-7. This receptor was identified in a woman between 40 and 50 years old in good health. Some clones in this sample may be carry-over from other donors' samples. The CDR3 DNA sequence: TGTGCCAGCAGTGGTTTGGACGGGGCTGCCTACGAGCAGTACTTC. It translates to CASSGLDGAAYEQYF.